This T cell receptor (beta chain) emerged from a study of T cells in Graves' hyperthyroidism and ophthalmopathy. Comment on this clonotype: Its antigen is not known.

Amplified TCR beta CDR3 regions came from RNA transcripts. The HTBI primer set drove a first-round RT-PCR of the TCR CDR3. From the multiplex PCR reads, TCRdb called clonotypes with MiXCR, one entry per CDR3 protein. The sample includes 500,000 to 800,000 distinct CDR3 sequences, 45% of them seen just once. Study results and limitations: Ophthalmopathy, as predicted by the model, came a median 6.5 months after the prediction. Most clonotypes expanded in thyroid above 0.001 were likewise present in blood.

Germline V lookup: CDR1 SQVTM, CDR2 ANQGSEA. CDR3 size: 15 residues. The sample consisted of peripheral blood or thyroid tissue (not recorded which). This chain links TRBV29-1 with TRBJ1-2; 7 nucleotides line up with TRBD1. The clonotype comes from an adult man with Graves' disease, either hyperthyroidism or ophthalmopathy (not recorded which). The CDR3 bases are TGCAGTGCTGATTCCCGGACAGGCCCTACGGACGGCTACACCTTC. Translated, it gives CSADSRTGPTDGYTF.